A single sample is the source of the 14 T cell receptor beta chains below, sequenced in a study of blood T cell repertoires in COVID-19. The assay was immunoSEQ multiplex PCR, and TCRdb's table has in-frame clones only and misses some. The table lists about 190,000 clones, roughly 87% of them singletons. Material for sequencing was peripheral blood. These TCRs come from a woman aged 40 to 50 with acute or convalescent COVID-19.

In this sample, this clone turned up a few times. This rearrangement joins TRBV27 to TRBJ1-2; 8 bases line up with TRBD1. Germline V gene sequence: CDR1 MNHEY, CDR2 SMNVEV (reference sequence). This CDR3 has 14 amino acids. J gave up 9 bases and V 7 bases, and 13 bases lay outside the gene matches. The CDR3 here is CASTATGALFSYTF. DNA for the CDR3: TGTGCCAGCACCGCGACAGGGGCATTATTTAGCTACACCTTC.

This rearrangement joins TRBV2 to TRBJ1-2, with a weak D call TRBD1 (6 bases). Trimming cost V 8 bases and J 1 base, with 11 bases left between them. The CDR3 loop spans 13 amino acids. From germline, CDR1 is SNHLY and CDR2 FYNNEI. The CDR3 loop reads CASAPDSNYGYTF. The CDR3 DNA is TGTGCCAGCGCCCCGGACAGTAACTATGGCTACACCTTC.

The gene calls are TRBV9 and TRBJ2-3; no clear D gene. V shed 3 bases and J shed 3 bases, with 11 bases lying between them. Per germline, CDR1 SGDLS and CDR2 YYNGEE. The CDR3 loop spans 14 amino acids. CDR3 loop: CASSARPLTDTQYF. CDR3 coding DNA: TGTGCCAGCAGCGCGAGGCCCTTAACAGATACGCAGTATTTT.

This rearrangement joins TRBV6-6 to TRBJ1-1, with D possibly TRBD1 on 6 matching bases. Germline-derived CDR1 and CDR2 are MNHNY and SVGAGI (reference sequence). This CDR3 spans 13 amino acids. Deletions cut 2 bases from V and 3 bases from J, with 7 bases between. CDR3 amino acids: CASSYQGYTEAFF. The CDR3 DNA reads as TGTGCCAGCAGTTACCAGGGGTACACTGAAGCTTTCTTT.

The chain uses TRBV3-1 (or the pseudogene TRBV3-2) and TRBJ2-7, with 8 positions matching TRBD2. This CDR3 contains 14 residues. In germline, CDR1 is LGHDT, CDR2 YNNKEL (reference sequence). V lost 4 bases to trimming and J lost 5 bases; unmatched junction nucleotides: 7. CDR3 in DNA: TGTGCCAGCAGCCCCCGGGGAGCGGGGGACGAGCAGTACTTC. Its protein product is CASSPRGAGDEQYF.

V usage is TRBV18 and J usage is TRBJ2-6; D is perhaps TRBD1 (6 bases). The CDR3 length is 16 residues. V gave up 3 bases and J gave up 1 base, with 10 bases separating them. Per germline, CDR1 KGHSH and CDR2 LQKENI. The CDR3 region has the DNA TGTGCCAGCTCACCGACAGGCACATCTGGGGCCAACGTCCTGACTTTC. Translating gives CASSPTGTSGANVLTF.

The J gene is TRBJ2-7, the V gene TRBV6-5, with 10 nucleotides matching TRBD1. Trimming removed 10 bases from V and 7 bases from J; junction bases left unmatched: 7. This CDR3 is 12 amino acids long. Germline CDR1 is MNHEY and CDR2 is SVGAGI. The CDR3 DNA reads as TGTGCCACCGCCCGGGACAGGGGAGAGCAGTACTTC. Amino acid sequence: CATARDRGEQYF.

The chain carries TRBV6-6 and TRBJ1-1; possible D gene TRBD1, 5 bases. V was shortened by 2 bases and J by 7 bases, with 11 bases between the two germline ends. CDR1 and CDR2 (germline): MNHNY, SVGAGI (reference sequence). This CDR3 spans 13 amino acids. The CDR3 reads CASSYNQGGEAFF. In nucleotides, the CDR3 is TGTGCCAGCAGTTACAACCAGGGCGGTGAAGCTTTCTTT.

The chain combines TRBV3-1 (or the pseudogene TRBV3-2) with TRBJ2-1; 9 bases are a match to TRBD2. The CDR3 runs to 17 residues. CDR1 is LGHDT, CDR2 YNNKEL, per germline (reference sequence). J was trimmed by 4 bases and V by 4 bases; bases with no gene match: 11. This CDR3 reads CASSPPSGREGYNEQFF. The CDR3 DNA follows: TGTGCCAGCAGCCCTCCTAGTGGGCGGGAGGGGTACAATGAGCAGTTCTTC.

This chain connects TRBV5-1 to TRBJ2-1; TRBD2 might be the D (7 bases). The V end was cut by 6 bases, the J end by 8 bases, with 21 bases between. Per germline, CDR1 SGHRS and CDR2 YFSETQ. This CDR3 is built from 15 residues. CDR3 sequence (DNA): TGCGCCAGCACCCGAGGGGGGGAGGGAAGTCATGAGCAGTTCTTC. Translating gives CASTRGGEGSHEQFF.

J is TRBJ2-7 and V is TRBV5-1; no firm D call. V shed 0 bases and J shed 0 bases, with 16 bases lying between them. The CDR3 runs to 17 residues. Germline V CDR1 and CDR2: SGHRS, YFSETQ. The CDR3 DNA reads TGCGCCAGCAGCTTGGTTCCAAGAGGTGTAGGCTCCTACGAGCAGTACTTC. Translated: CASSLVPRGVGSYEQYF. Looking up the rest from reference TRBV5-1 and TRBJ2-7 gives the full variable domain: KAGVTQTPRYLIKTRGQQVTLSCSPISGHRSVSWYQQTPGQGLQFLFEYFSETQRNKGNFPGRFSGRQFSNSRSEMNVSTLELGDSALYLCASSLVPRGVGSYEQYFGPGTRLTVT.

The rearrangement uses TRBV27 and TRBJ2-1, with D tentatively TRBD2 (6 bases). Germline V gene lookup returns CDR1 MNHEY and CDR2 SMNVEV (reference sequence). Trimming removed 3 bases at V and 0 bases at J, with 9 bases between. The CDR3 has 15 residues. For the CDR3, the DNA is TGTGCCAGCAGTTTCGGGAGTTACTCCTACAATGAGCAGTTCTTC. It codes for CASSFGSYSYNEQFF.

DNA of the CDR3: TGTGCCAGTAGTACGGGACAGCTAAGGGAGCCCCAGCATTTT. Translating gives CASSTGQLREPQHF. The V call is TRBV19, the J call TRBJ1-5; 7 nucleotides match TRBD1. The CDR3 is 14 residues long. Germline values: CDR1 LNHDA, CDR2 SQIVND (reference sequence). The J segment lost 8 bases and the V segment lost 4 bases, leaving 8 bases of the junction unmatched.

This clone was counted only a few times. The chain recombines TRBV5-1 with TRBJ2-5; TRBD2 matches at 11 bases. Germline trimming cut 4 bases from V and 5 bases from J; bases unmatched to any gene: 4. CDR1 and CDR2 (germline): SGHRS, YFSETQ. The CDR3 totals 14 residues. In DNA, the CDR3 is TGCGCCAGCAGCCAGACTAGCGGGATGGAGACCCAGTACTTC. Residues: CASSQTSGMETQYF.